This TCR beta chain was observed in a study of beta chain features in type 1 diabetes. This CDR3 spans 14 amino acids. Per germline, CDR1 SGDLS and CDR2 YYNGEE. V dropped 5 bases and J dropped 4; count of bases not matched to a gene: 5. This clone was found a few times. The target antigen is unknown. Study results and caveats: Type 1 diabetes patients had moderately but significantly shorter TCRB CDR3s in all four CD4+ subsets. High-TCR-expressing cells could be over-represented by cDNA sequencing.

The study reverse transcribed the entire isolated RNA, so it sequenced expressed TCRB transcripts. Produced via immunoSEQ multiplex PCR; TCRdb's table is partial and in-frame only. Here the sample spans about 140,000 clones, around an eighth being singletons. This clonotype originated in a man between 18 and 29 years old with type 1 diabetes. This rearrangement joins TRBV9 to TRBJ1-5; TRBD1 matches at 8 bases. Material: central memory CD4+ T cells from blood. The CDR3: CASSPTGGNQPQHF. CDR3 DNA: TGTGCCAGCAGTCCAACAGGGGGTAATCAGCCCCAGCATTTT.